The sequence of this T cell receptor (beta chain) was determined in a study of response to subunit inactivated influenza vaccine. To note about this clonotype: Antigen unknown.

TCRdb itself ran the RT-PCR reads through MiXCR, one entry per CDR3 protein. The sample lists about 700,000 distinct CDR3 sequences; about 15% were seen once. The study, taken as a whole, reports: That few new T cells are recruited by each seasonal influenza vaccination was the authors' suggestion.

This CDR3 has 17 residues. The germline V gene has CDR1 MGHDK and CDR2 SYGVNS. The V end was cut by 5 bases, the J end by 7 bases, with 26 bases between. The sample was PBMCs from blood, taken approximately 15 days before vaccination. The chain couples TRBV25-1 to TRBJ2-5, with D tentatively TRBD2 (7 bases). The receptor's source is a middle-aged man who received an inactivated influenza vaccine. The CDR3 DNA sequence: TGTGCCAGCAGTCCACAGACCAGGGGCCGCTGGGAGGGGACCCAGTACTTC. Encoded protein: CASSPQTRGRWEGTQYF.